Following are 32 T cell receptor beta chains from one sample sequenced in a study of cytomegalovirus exposure and HLA in healthy donors (dated by TCRdb to about 2017). Libraries were prepared through the immunoSEQ multiplex PCR assay. The multiplex PCR relied on a mix of 60 forward primers for TCR Vbeta segments and 13 reverse primers for TCR Jbeta segments. Not all clones reach the TCRdb copy of this immuneACCESS table, which keeps in-frame sequences only. Checked studies attribute under half of the gap to unresolved V genes and leave the rest unexplained. Present in this sample are 150,000 or so clones, approximately 80% of which were seen just once. The ten largest clones add up to about 3.4% of the sample. The sequenced material came from PBMCs. These receptors were obtained from a male donor in good health and CMV-seronegative.

This chain joins TRBV10-3 and TRBJ1-1, with 8 nucleotides matching TRBD1. The V gene's germline CDR1 is ENHRY and CDR2 SYGVKD. This CDR3 comprises 14 residues. The V and J ends lost 7 bases and 3 bases, in that order; junction bases with no gene match: 7. CDR3 region: CAIMDREGDTEAFF. Here the CDR3 DNA reads TGTGCCATCATGGACAGGGAGGGGGACACTGAAGCTTTCTTT.

DNA of the CDR3: TGTGCCAGCAGCCGGGGACTAGTCGGAGACCAAGAGACCCAGTACTTC. It specifies CASSRGLVGDQETQYF. The chain combines TRBV4-2 with TRBJ2-5; 8 bases are a match to TRBD2. The CDR3 covers 16 residues. V trimming: 4 bases; J trimming: 0 bases; junction bases outside the gene matches: 7. CDR1 is LGHNA and CDR2 is YNFKEQ in the germline V gene.

This clone was detected only a few times. This chain joins TRBV2 and TRBJ2-3; unclear D gene. V dropped 1 base and J dropped 0 bases, with 8 bases sitting between them. The CDR3 is made up of 15 amino acids. Germline V gene data show CDR1 as SNHLY and CDR2 as FYNNEI. DNA of the CDR3: TGTGCCAGCAGTGAAGACTATTCTAGCACAGATACGCAGTATTTT. Its protein product is CASSEDYSSTDTQYF.

This clone was counted between two and nine times. V usage is TRBV14 and J usage is TRBJ2-7, with D perhaps TRBD2 (6 bases). The CDR3 runs to 15 residues. The germline CDR1 and CDR2 sequences are SGHDN and FVKESK. V dropped 5 bases and J dropped 1 base, with 15 bases sitting between them. CDR3 in amino acids: CASSAGRSLSYEQYF. The CDR3 DNA reads as TGTGCCAGCAGCGCGGGACGTAGCCTTTCCTACGAGCAGTACTTC.

This chain uses TRBV29-1 with TRBJ1-1; a possible D gene is TRBD1 (5 bases). Deletions cut 5 bases from V and 4 bases from J, with 14 bases between. From germline, CDR1 is SQVTM and CDR2 ANQGSEA. The CDR3 length is 13 residues. The CDR3 here is CSVRRAVGTEAFF. The DNA of the CDR3 is TGCAGCGTTCGCAGGGCGGTCGGCACTGAAGCTTTCTTT.

This clone was detected once. The chain couples TRBV28 to TRBJ1-2; no firm D call. The CDR3 sequence is 15 residues long. CDR1 MDHEN and CDR2 SYDVKM come from the germline V gene. Trimming left V 3 bases short and J 0 bases short, with 11 bases between. Written as DNA, the CDR3 is TGTGCCAGCAGTTTCCCCGGAGCCACTAACTATGGCTACACCTTC. Protein sequence: CASSFPGATNYGYTF.

This rearrangement joins TRBV9 to TRBJ1-4; the D is unclear. Looked up from germline, CDR1 is SGDLS and CDR2 is YYNGEE. The CDR3 contains 18 residues. V dropped 0 bases and J dropped 8 bases, with 23 bases sitting between them. CDR3 nucleotide sequence: TGTGCCAGCAGCGTAGAGGAGGGTGTAAACCCTTCAAGGGAAAAACTGTTTTTT. Translation: CASSVEEGVNPSREKLFF.

The rearrangement joins TRBV28 to TRBJ1-3; tentatively, D is TRBD1 (5 bases). This CDR3 is 14 amino acids long. With 6 bases removed from V and 2 bases from J, the gap between germline ends came to 11 bases. Germline V CDR1 and CDR2: MDHEN, SYDVKM. The CDR3 is CASSDRATGNTIYF. The CDR3 DNA reads as TGTGCCAGCAGCGACAGAGCGACTGGAAACACCATATATTTT.

J is TRBJ2-7 and V is TRBV4-1; 10 bases are a match to TRBD2. Trimming cost V 2 bases and J 2 bases; bases outside gene matches: 3. The germline gives CDR1 MGHRA, CDR2 YSYEKL. This CDR3 is 15 amino acids long. CDR3 DNA sequence: TGCGCCAGCAGCCAAAGGACTAGCGGTGCCTACGAGCAGTACTTC. This sequence encodes CASSQRTSGAYEQYF.

The chain recombines TRBV27 with TRBJ2-7, with unresolved D. The germline V gene has CDR1 MNHEY and CDR2 SMNVEV (reference sequence). The CDR3 covers 13 residues. V lost 5 bases to trimming and J lost 1 base, with 9 bases between them. In DNA form, the CDR3 reads TGTGCCAGCAGTCCTCTCAGTTCCTACGAGCAGTACTTC. Amino acids: CASSPLSSYEQYF.

This sequence joins TRBV2 and TRBJ2-1; 12 bases fit TRBD2. This CDR3 is built from 15 residues. V shed 8 bases, J shed 6 bases, and the junction held 8 bases outside the gene matches. Germline values: CDR1 SNHLY, CDR2 FYNNEI. In DNA, the CDR3 is TGTGCCAGCGGGCCTAGCGGGAGGGGGTCCAATGAGCAGTTCTTC. Amino acids: CASGPSGRGSNEQFF. Drawing the rest from reference TRBV2 and TRBJ2-1, the complete variable domain is EPEVTQTPSHQVTQMGQEVILRCVPISNHLYFYWYRQILGQKVEFLVSFYNNEISEKSEIFDDQFSVERPDGSNFTLKIRSTKLEDSAMYFCASGPSGRGSNEQFFGPGTRLTVL.

V gene TRBV27 combines with J gene TRBJ1-5, with TRBD1 identical over 8 bases. With 2 bases clipped from V and 6 bases from J, the junction kept 6 bases outside the gene matches. Looked up from germline, CDR1 is MNHEY and CDR2 is SMNVEV (reference sequence). This CDR3 is built from 15 residues. The CDR3 DNA is TGTGCCAGCAGTTTAGTAGGACAGGGTAGTCAGCCCCAGCATTTT. Its translation: CASSLVGQGSQPQHF.

The chain joins TRBV5-5 to TRBJ2-5; perhaps TRBD1 as D (5 bases). This CDR3 region has 14 residues. Trimming stripped 3 bases from V and 5 bases from J, with 14 bases between. The V gene's germline CDR1 is SGHKS and CDR2 YYEKEE (reference sequence). CDR3 nucleotides: TGTGCCAGCAGCTCGGACATCCCTTTTGAGACCCAGTACTTC. This translates into CASSSDIPFETQYF.

The gene calls are TRBV11-3 and TRBJ2-7; D uncertain. The CDR3 contains 13 residues. Germline CDR1 reads SGHNT; CDR2 reads YENEEA. V dropped 0 bases and J dropped 6 bases, with 9 bases sitting between them. The CDR3 coding sequence is TGTGCCAGCAGCTTAGATCCCGTCTCCGAGCAGTACTTC. This encodes CASSLDPVSEQYF. The whole variable domain, filled in from reference TRBV11-3 and TRBJ2-7, reads EAGVVQSPRYKIIEKKQPVAFWCNPISGHNTLYWYLQNLGQGPELLIRYENEEAVDDSQLPKDRFSAERLKGVDSTLKIQPAELGDSAVYLCASSLDPVSEQYFGPGTRLTVT.

The V gene is TRBV21-1, the J gene TRBJ1-1; the listed D gene, TRBD1, was not tested against the DNA. TRBV21-1 is classified as a pseudogene. The CDR3 totals 17 residues. The CDR3: CASSKNRGKGADTEAFF. The CDR3 DNA reads as TGTGCCAGCAGCAAAAATAGGGGAAAGGGGGCGGACACTGAAGCTTTCTTT.

The chain combines TRBV28 with TRBJ1-5, with 10 bases aligning to TRBD1. The CDR3 is 14 residues long. In germline, CDR1 is MDHEN, CDR2 SYDVKM. Losses at the gene ends were 10 bases for V and 7 bases for J; bases not matched to a gene: 10. CDR3 nucleotides: TGTGCCACCCGCGGGGACAGGGGCGGACAGCCCCAGCATTTT. Protein sequence: CATRGDRGGQPQHF.

This sequence joins TRBV7-2 and TRBJ2-3; 12 bases match TRBD2. Germline-derived CDR1 and CDR2 are SGHTA and FQGNSA. The CDR3 extends over 17 amino acids. The junction had 4 bases not matched to a gene; V was cut back by 0 bases and J by 3 bases. In DNA form, the CDR3 reads TGTGCCAGCAGCTTAGCCCGACTAGCGGGAGTGACAGATACGCAGTATTTT. Translation gives CASSLARLAGVTDTQYF.

V usage is TRBV28 and J usage is TRBJ1-1; D gene ambiguous. Germline V CDR1 and CDR2: MDHEN, SYDVKM. There are 13 residues in the CDR3. V dropped 7 bases and J dropped 0 bases, with 9 bases sitting between them. The CDR3 is CASTSNMNTEAFF. Here the CDR3 DNA reads TGTGCCAGCACCTCCAACATGAACACTGAAGCTTTCTTT.

As for this clone: The same CDR3 also results from other DNA sequences found in this sample. The rearrangement joins TRBV18 to TRBJ2-5, with no clear D. The CDR3 has 13 amino acids. The V gene lost 6 bases and the J gene lost 0 bases, with 8 bases spanning the gap. The V gene's germline CDR1 is KGHSH and CDR2 LQKENI. CDR3 sequence: CASSPPYQETQYF. The CDR3 region has the DNA TGTGCCAGCTCCCCCCCATACCAAGAGACCCAGTACTTC.

This chain joins TRBV5-1 and TRBJ2-5, with TRBD2 identical over 10 bases. Trimming removed 5 bases from V and 4 bases from J; junction bases left unmatched: 8. The germline gives CDR1 SGHRS, CDR2 YFSETQ. CDR3 length: 15 amino acids. CDR3 region: CASSLRAGGGETQYF. DNA for the CDR3: TGCGCCAGCAGTCTTCGAGCGGGGGGGGGAGAGACCCAGTACTTC.

This clone was detected once. The CDR3 sequence: CASSLSGTVSYEQYF. The CDR3, as DNA: TGCGCCAGCAGCTTGTCCGGGACTGTTTCCTACGAGCAGTACTTC. The chain links TRBV5-1 to TRBJ2-7, with a possible D match to TRBD2 (6 bases). CDR1 SGHRS and CDR2 YFSETQ come from the germline V gene. The CDR3 length is 15 residues. The V gene lost 1 base and the J gene lost 1 base, with 12 bases spanning the gap.

The rearrangement uses TRBV28 and TRBJ1-5; D unresolved. This CDR3 spans 12 amino acids. Trimming stripped 7 bases from V and 0 bases from J, with 4 bases between. Germline loops: CDR1 MDHEN, CDR2 SYDVKM. Here the CDR3 reads CASTGSNQPQHF. Written as DNA, the CDR3 is TGTGCCAGCACCGGTAGCAATCAGCCCCAGCATTTT.

The J gene is TRBJ2-1, the V gene TRBV6-1; D is perhaps TRBD2 (6 bases). The germline V gene has CDR1 MNHNS and CDR2 SASEGT. V lost 8 bases and J lost 1, with 15 bases in between. The CDR3 runs to 15 residues. The CDR3 reads CASRAGLSSYNEQFF. The DNA for the CDR3 is TGTGCCAGCCGGGCAGGACTATCTTCCTACAATGAGCAGTTCTTC.

The chain employs TRBV14 and TRBJ2-1; D not certain. The CDR3 is 16 residues long. Germline V gene data show CDR1 as SGHDN and CDR2 as FVKESK. V dropped 1 base and J dropped 5 bases, with 15 bases sitting between them. The CDR3 protein is CASSQVGLVLHNEQFF. CDR3 bases: TGTGCCAGCAGCCAAGTAGGCCTAGTTCTCCACAATGAGCAGTTCTTC.

V usage is TRBV5-6 and J usage is TRBJ2-5, with TRBD1 identical over 7 bases. There are 15 residues in the CDR3. The V gene's germline CDR1 is SGHDT and CDR2 YYEEEE. The ends lost 1 base at V and 1 base at J; junction bases unmatched: 4. DNA for the CDR3: TGTGCCAGCAGCTTGCTGGACAGGATCCAAGAGACCCAGTACTTC. Its translation is CASSLLDRIQETQYF. Filled out from reference TRBV5-6 and TRBJ2-5, the complete variable domain reads DAGVTQSPTHLIKTRGQQVTLRCSPKSGHDTVSWYQQALGQGPQFIFQYYEEEERQRGNFPDRFSGHQFPNYSSELNVNALLLGDSALYLCASSLLDRIQETQYFGPGTRLLVL.

The chain uses TRBV6-5 and TRBJ2-5; D not certain. This CDR3 has 14 residues. The V end was cut by 5 bases, the J end by 0 bases, with 10 bases between. Germline V CDR1 and CDR2: MNHEY, SVGAGI. The CDR3 DNA reads as TGTGCCAGCAGTCAGACTGGGTACCAAGAGACCCAGTACTTC. Protein: CASSQTGYQETQYF.

J is TRBJ2-7 and V is TRBV7-9; D remains ambiguous. CDR1 is SEHNR, CDR2 FQNEAQ, per germline (reference sequence). With 4 bases removed from V and 2 bases from J, the gap between germline ends came to 9 bases. The CDR3 covers 13 residues. CDR3: CASSSHRAYEQYF. The CDR3 nucleotides are TGTGCCAGCAGCTCTCATCGAGCCTACGAGCAGTACTTC.

The table lists this clone with a few counts. The gene calls are TRBV9 and TRBJ2-3; 9 nucleotides align to TRBD2. This CDR3 contains 14 residues. CDR1 is SGDLS, CDR2 YYNGEE, per germline. Trimming took 7 bases from V and 6 from J; bases not matched to a gene: 9. CDR3 sequence: CASALAGAADTQYF. CDR3 coding DNA: TGTGCCAGCGCCTTAGCGGGAGCGGCTGATACGCAGTATTTT.

The chain recombines TRBV7-6 with TRBJ2-2; unclear D gene. Germline V lookup: CDR1 SGHVS, CDR2 FNYEAQ. There are 18 residues in the CDR3. V shed 5 bases and J shed 5 bases, with 24 bases lying between them. For the CDR3, the DNA is TGTGCCAGCAGCGCTCGGTATCCCGCGCGGAGCATTACCGGGGAGCTGTTTTTT. The encoded protein is CASSARYPARSITGELFF.

This clone was counted only a few times. J is TRBJ1-5 and V is TRBV4-1; D not certain. The CDR3 totals 13 residues. In germline, CDR1 is MGHRA, CDR2 YSYEKL. V lost 1 base and J lost 9, with 10 bases in between. This CDR3 is CASSQAGIRPQHF. The CDR3 DNA reads TGCGCCAGCAGCCAAGCGGGGATCCGGCCCCAGCATTTT.

The chain uses TRBV12-5 and TRBJ2-3, with no clear D. The ends were cut back, 1 base at V and 7 bases at J, with 15 bases in the middle. The V gene's germline CDR1 is LGHNT and CDR2 FRNRAP. CDR3 length: 15 residues. DNA of the CDR3: TGTGCTAGTGGTTTGGCGCTAGGTATGCCATATACGCAGTATTTT. This sequence encodes CASGLALGMPYTQYF.

The rearrangement uses TRBV21-1 and TRBJ1-5; TRBD1, the D gene given by the table, was not confirmed from the DNA. TRBV21-1 is assigned pseudogene status. The CDR3 is made up of 15 amino acids. The CDR3 sequence: CASSKCQDSNQPQHF. The CDR3 DNA reads as TGTGCCAGCAGCAAGTGTCAGGATAGCAATCAGCCCCAGCATTTT.